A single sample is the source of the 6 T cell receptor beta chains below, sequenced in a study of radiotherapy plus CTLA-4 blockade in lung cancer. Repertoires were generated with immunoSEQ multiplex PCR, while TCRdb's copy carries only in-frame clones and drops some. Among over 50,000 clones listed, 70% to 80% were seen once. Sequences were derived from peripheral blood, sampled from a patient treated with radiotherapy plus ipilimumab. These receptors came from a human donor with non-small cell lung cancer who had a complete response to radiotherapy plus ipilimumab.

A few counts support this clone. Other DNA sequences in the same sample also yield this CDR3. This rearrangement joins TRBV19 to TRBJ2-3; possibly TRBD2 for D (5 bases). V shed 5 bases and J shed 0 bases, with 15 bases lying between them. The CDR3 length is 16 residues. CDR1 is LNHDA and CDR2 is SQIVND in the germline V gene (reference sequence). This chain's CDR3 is CASSGEGVPSTDTQYF. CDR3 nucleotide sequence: TGTGCCAGTAGTGGAGAGGGTGTACCTAGCACAGATACGCAGTATTTT.

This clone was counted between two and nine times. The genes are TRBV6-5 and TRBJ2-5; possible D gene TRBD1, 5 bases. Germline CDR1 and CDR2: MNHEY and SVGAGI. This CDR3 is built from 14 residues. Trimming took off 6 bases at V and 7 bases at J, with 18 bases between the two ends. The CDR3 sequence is CASRTDSQRWTQYF. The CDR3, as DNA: TGTGCCAGCAGAACCGACAGCCAGAGATGGACCCAGTACTTC.

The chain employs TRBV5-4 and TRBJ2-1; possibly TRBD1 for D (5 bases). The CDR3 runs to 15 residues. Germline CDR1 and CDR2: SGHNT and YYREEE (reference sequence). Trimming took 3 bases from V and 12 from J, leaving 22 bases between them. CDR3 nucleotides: TGTGCCAGCAGCTCAGGGATGACCCGGTCCGAACGGCAGTTCTTC. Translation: CASSSGMTRSERQFF.

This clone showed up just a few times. CDR3 sequence (DNA): TGTGCCAGCAGCGCAGGGGGGCCTGAAGCTTTCTTT. Amino acid sequence: CASSAGGPEAFF. The chain joins TRBV7-6 to TRBJ1-1; TRBD1 aligns across 7 bases. J was trimmed by 6 bases and V by 5 bases; bases with no gene match: 3. Germline V gives CDR1 SGHVS, CDR2 FNYEAQ. The CDR3 sequence is 12 residues long.

The CDR3 DNA reads as TGTGCCAGCAGCTCCTCGACCGGGACACGGTTCGGCTACACCTTC. It codes for CASSSSTGTRFGYTF. The chain links TRBV11-3 to TRBJ1-2; perhaps TRBD1 as D (6 bases). Germline V gene data show CDR1 as SGHNT and CDR2 as YENEEA. V was pared by 4 bases and J by 8 bases, with 20 bases between. This CDR3 comprises 15 residues.

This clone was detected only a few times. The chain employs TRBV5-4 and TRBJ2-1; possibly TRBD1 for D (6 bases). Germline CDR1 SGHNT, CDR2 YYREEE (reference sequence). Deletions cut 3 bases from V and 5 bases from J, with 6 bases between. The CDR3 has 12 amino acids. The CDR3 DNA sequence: TGTGCCAGCAGCTGGGACAACAATGAGCAGTTCTTC. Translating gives CASSWDNNEQFF.